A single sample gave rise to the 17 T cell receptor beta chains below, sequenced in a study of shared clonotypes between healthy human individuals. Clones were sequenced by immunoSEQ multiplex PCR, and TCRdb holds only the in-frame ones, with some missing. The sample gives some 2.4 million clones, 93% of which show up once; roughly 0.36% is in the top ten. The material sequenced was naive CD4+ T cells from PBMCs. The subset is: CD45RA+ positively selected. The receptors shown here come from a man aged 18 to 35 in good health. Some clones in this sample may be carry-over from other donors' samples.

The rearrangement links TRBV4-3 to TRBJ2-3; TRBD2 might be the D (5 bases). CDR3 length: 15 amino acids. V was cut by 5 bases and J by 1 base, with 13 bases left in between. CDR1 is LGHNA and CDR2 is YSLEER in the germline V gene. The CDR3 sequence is CASSNTGSGTDTQYF. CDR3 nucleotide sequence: TGCGCCAGCAGCAATACGGGTAGCGGCACAGATACGCAGTATTTT.

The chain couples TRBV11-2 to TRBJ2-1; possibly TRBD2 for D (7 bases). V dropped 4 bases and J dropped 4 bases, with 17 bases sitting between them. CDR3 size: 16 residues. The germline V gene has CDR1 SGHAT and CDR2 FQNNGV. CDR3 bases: TGTGCCAGCAGCTGGGGGGGGCTAGCGGATTACAATGAGCAGTTCTTC. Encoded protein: CASSWGGLADYNEQFF.

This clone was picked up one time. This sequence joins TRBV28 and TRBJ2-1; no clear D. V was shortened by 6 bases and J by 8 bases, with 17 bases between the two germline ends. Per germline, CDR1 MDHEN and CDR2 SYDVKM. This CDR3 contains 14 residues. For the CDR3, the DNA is TGTGCCAGCAGCCGCCTGCGGCGTGGACATGAGCAGTTCTTC. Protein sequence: CASSRLRRGHEQFF. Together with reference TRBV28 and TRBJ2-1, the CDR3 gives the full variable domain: DVKVTQSSRYLVKRTGEKVFLECVQDMDHENMFWYRQDPGLGLRLIYFSYDVKMKEKGDIPEGYSVSREKKERFSLILESASTNQTSMYLCASSRLRRGHEQFFGPGTRLTVL.

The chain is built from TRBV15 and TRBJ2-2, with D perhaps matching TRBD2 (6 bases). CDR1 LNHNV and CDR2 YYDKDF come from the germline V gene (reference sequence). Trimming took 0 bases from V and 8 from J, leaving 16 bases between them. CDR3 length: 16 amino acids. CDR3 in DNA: TGTGCCACCAGCAGAGACGGAGGGAAACCCACTGGGGAGCTGTTTTTT. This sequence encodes CATSRDGGKPTGELFF.

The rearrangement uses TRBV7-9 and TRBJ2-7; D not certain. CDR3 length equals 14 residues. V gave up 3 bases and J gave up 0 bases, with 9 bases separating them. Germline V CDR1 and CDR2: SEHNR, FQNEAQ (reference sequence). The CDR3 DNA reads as TGTGCCAGCAGCTTCTTGCTGGGCTCCTACGAGCAGTACTTC. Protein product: CASSFLLGSYEQYF. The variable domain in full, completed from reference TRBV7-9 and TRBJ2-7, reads DTGVSQNPRHKITKRGQNVTFRCDPISEHNRLYWYRQTLGQGPEFLTYFQNEAQLEKSRLLSDRFSAERPKGSFSTLEIQRTEQGDSAMYLCASSFLLGSYEQYFGPGTRLTVT.

The DNA of the CDR3 is TGCGCCAGCAGCCAATATACTCTGACAGGGCCCTACGAGCAGTACTTC. Translated, it gives CASSQYTLTGPYEQYF. J is TRBJ2-7 and V is TRBV4-1; 7 nucleotides line up with TRBD1. The V segment lost 2 bases and the J segment 2 bases; nucleotides outside the gene matches: 9. The CDR3 loop spans 16 amino acids. Germline loops: CDR1 MGHRA, CDR2 YSYEKL.

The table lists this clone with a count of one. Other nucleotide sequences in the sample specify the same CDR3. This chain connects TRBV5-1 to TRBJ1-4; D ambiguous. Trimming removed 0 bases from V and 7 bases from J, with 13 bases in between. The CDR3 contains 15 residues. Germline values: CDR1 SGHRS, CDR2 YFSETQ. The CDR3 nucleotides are TGCGCCAGCAGCTTGGCCGGCGGAGGTGGTGAAAAACTGTTTTTT. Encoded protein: CASSLAGGGGEKLFF.

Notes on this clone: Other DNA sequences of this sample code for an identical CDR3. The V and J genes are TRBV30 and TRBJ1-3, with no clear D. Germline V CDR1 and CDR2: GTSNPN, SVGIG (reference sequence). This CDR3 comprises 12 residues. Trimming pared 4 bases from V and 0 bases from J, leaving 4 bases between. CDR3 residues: CAWTFSGNTIYF. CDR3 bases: TGTGCCTGGACATTCTCTGGAAACACCATATATTTT.

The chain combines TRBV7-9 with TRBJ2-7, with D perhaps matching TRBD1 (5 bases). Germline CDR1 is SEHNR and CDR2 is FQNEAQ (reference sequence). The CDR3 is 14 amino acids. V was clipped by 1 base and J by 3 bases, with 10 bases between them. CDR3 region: CASSLEAGFYEQYF. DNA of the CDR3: TGTGCCAGCAGCTTAGAGGCAGGGTTCTACGAGCAGTACTTC. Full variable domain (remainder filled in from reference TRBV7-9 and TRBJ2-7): DTGVSQNPRHKITKRGQNVTFRCDPISEHNRLYWYRQTLGQGPEFLTYFQNEAQLEKSRLLSDRFSAERPKGSFSTLEIQRTEQGDSAMYLCASSLEAGFYEQYFGPGTRLTVT.

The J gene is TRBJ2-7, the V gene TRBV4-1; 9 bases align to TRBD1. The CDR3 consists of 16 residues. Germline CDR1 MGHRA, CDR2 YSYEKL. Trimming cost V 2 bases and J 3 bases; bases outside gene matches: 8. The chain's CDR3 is CASSQPGQGLYYEQYF. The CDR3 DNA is TGCGCCAGCAGCCAACCGGGACAGGGCCTATACTACGAGCAGTACTTC.

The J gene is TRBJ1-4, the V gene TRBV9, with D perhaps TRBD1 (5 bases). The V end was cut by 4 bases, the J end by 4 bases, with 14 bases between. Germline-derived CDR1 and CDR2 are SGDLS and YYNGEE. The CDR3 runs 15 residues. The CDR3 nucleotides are TGTGCCAGCAGCCCCTTGGGGCAGCTTAATGAAAAACTGTTTTTT. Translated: CASSPLGQLNEKLFF.

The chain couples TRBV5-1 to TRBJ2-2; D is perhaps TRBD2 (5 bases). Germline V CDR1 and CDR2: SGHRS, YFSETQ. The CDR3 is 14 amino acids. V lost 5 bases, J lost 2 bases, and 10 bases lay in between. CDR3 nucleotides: TGCGCCAGCAGGAAAGGGAGCAACACCGGGGAGCTGTTTTTT. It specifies CASRKGSNTGELFF.

The CDR3 is CSVVGLGGELFF. CDR3 coding DNA: TGCAGCGTTGTTGGACTTGGCGGGGAGCTGTTTTTT. This chain joins TRBV29-1 and TRBJ2-2; D may be TRBD2 (5 bases). The V gene's germline CDR1 is SQVTM and CDR2 ANQGSEA. CDR3 size: 12 residues. V was shortened by 4 bases and J by 7 bases, with 10 bases between the two germline ends.

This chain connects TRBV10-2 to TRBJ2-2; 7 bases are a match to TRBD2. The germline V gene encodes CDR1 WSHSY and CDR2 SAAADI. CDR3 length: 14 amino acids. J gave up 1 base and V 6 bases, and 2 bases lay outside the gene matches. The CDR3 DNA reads TGCGCCAGCAGGGAGCGGGAGAACACCGGGGAGCTGTTTTTT. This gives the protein CASRERENTGELFF.

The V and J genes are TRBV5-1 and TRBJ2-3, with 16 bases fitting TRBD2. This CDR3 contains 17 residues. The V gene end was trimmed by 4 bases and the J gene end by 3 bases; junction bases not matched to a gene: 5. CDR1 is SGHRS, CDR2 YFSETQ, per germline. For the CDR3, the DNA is TGCGCCAGCAGCGGGACTAGCGGGAGGGTGCGGACAGATACGCAGTATTTT. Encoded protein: CASSGTSGRVRTDTQYF. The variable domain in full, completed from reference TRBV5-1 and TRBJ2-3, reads KAGVTQTPRYLIKTRGQQVTLSCSPISGHRSVSWYQQTPGQGLQFLFEYFSETQRNKGNFPGRFSGRQFSNSRSEMNVSTLELGDSALYLCASSGTSGRVRTDTQYFGPGTRLTVL.

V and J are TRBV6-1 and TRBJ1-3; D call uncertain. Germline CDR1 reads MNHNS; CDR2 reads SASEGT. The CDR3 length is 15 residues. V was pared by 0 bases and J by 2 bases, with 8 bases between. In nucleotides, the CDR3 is TGTGCCAGCAGTGAAGCGGATAGGCCTGGAAACACCATATATTTT. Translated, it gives CASSEADRPGNTIYF.

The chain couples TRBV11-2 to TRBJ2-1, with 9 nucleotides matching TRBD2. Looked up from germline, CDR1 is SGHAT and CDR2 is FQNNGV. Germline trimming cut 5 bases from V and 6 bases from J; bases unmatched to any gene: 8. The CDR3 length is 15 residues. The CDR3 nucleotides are TGTGCCAGCAGCCTCCTGAGCGGGAGGTTCAATGAGCAGTTCTTC. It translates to CASSLLSGRFNEQFF.